These T cell receptor beta chains were read from a single sample in a study of cytomegalovirus exposure and HLA in healthy donors. Profiling relied on immunoSEQ multiplex PCR, and the TCRdb table lists in-frame clones only, not all of them. In the table there are fewer than 350,000 clones, 70% to 90% of which are singletons. The specimen was PBMCs. The source is a woman aged 18-29 years in good health and CMV-seronegative. Both conserved end residues are part of each CDR3. The order of the fields is V gene, CDR3 length, J gene, CDR3 protein.

>TRBV7-3|15|TRBJ2-2
CASSLPQGGTGELFF
>TRBV10-1|16|TRBJ2-7
CASSESETSPAYEQYF
>TRBV27|12|TRBJ1-2
CASRDSVGGYTF
>TRBV5-4|12|TRBJ2-5
CASSLAEETQYF
>TRBV19|15|TRBJ1-5
CASSILASPNQPQHF
>TRBV5-6|15|TRBJ2-1
CASSPGGAGGYEQFF
>TRBV5-4|14|TRBJ1-6
CASSSGTGNSPLHF
>TRBV2|10|TRBJ2-7
CATLAGEQYF
>TRBV4-1|15|TRBJ1-2
CASSQGRDNDYGYTF
>TRBV10-3|16|TRBJ1-3
CAIRGTGLHSGNTIYF
>TRBV19|16|TRBJ1-2
CASRDPGQGNFYGYTF
>TRBV2|11|TRBJ1-2
CASMRTYGYTF
>TRBV12-5|16|TRBJ2-3
CASGSGLAATTDTQYF
>TRBV28|15|TRBJ1-2
CASSSYRVAGYGYTF
>TRBV4-3|16|TRBJ2-7
CASSHAGLAGDGEQYF
>TRBV7-9|13|TRBJ2-7
CASSLDTGDEQYF
>TRBV29-1|12|TRBJ2-1
CSVRGLAGEQFF
>TRBV5-6|16|TRBJ2-2
CASSPGVLTGTGELFF
>TRBV11-2|16|TRBJ2-1
CASSIRADSSYNEQFF
>TRBV5-6|14|TRBJ2-7
CASGPGGRAYEQYF
>TRBV18|15|TRBJ2-7
CASSPPGQSSYEQYF
>TRBV28|15|TRBJ1-5
CASSLSGSGNQPQHF
>TRBV27|12|TRBJ2-7
CASGVRGYEQYF
>TRBV5-4|15|TRBJ1-1
CASSERGQGNTEAFF